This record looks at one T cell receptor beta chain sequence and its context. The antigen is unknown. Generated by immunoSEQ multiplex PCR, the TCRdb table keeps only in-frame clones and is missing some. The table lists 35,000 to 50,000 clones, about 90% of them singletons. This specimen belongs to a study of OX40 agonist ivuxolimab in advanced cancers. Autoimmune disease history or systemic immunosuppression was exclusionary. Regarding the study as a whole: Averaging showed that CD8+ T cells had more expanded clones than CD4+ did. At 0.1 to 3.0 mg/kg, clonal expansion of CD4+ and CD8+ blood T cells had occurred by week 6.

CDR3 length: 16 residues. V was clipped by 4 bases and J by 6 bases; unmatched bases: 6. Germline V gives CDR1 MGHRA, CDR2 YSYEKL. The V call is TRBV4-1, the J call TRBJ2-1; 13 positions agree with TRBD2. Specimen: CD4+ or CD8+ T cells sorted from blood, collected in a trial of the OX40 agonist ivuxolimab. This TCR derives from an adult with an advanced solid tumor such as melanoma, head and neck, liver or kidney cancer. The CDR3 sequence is CASSPELAGGFNEQFF. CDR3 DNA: TGCGCCAGCAGCCCAGAACTAGCGGGAGGGTTCAATGAGCAGTTCTTC.